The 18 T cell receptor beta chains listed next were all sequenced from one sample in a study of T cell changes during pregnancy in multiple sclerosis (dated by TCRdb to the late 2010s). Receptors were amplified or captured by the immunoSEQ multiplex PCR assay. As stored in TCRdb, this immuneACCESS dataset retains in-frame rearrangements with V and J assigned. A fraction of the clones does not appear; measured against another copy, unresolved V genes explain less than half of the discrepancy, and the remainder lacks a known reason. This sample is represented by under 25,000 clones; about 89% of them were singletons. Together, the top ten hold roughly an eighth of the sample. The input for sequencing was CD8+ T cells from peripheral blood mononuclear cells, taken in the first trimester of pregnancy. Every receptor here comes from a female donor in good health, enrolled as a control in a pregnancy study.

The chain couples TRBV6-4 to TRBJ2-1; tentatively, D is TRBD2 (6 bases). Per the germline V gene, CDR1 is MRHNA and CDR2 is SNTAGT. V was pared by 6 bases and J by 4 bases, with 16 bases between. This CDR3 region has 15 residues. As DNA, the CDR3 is TGTGCCAGCAGGGCCCCGGGACTGGGATACAATGAGCAGTTCTTC. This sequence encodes CASRAPGLGYNEQFF.

The CDR3 DNA follows: TGCAGCGGGACAGGGTACACAGATACGCAGTATTTT. It encodes CSGTGYTDTQYF. The chain combines TRBV29-1 with TRBJ2-3; TRBD1 matches at 8 bases. The CDR3 extends over 12 amino acids. The germline CDR1 and CDR2 sequences are SQVTM and ANQGSEA. Trimming at V came to 7 bases and at J to 2 bases, leaving 2 bases not matched to a gene.

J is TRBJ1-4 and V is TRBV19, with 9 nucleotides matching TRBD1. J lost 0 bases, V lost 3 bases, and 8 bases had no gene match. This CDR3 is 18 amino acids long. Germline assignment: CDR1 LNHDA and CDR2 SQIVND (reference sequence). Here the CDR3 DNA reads TGTGCCAGTAGTATCGGGACAGGGCTCCTATCAACTAATGAAAAACTGTTTTTT. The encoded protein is CASSIGTGLLSTNEKLFF.

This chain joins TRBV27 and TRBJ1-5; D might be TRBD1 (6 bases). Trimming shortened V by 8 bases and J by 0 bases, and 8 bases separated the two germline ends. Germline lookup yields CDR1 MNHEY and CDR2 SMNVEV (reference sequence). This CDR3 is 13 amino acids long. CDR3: CASLGGSNQPQHF. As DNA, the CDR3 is TGTGCCAGCCTAGGGGGTAGCAATCAGCCCCAGCATTTT.

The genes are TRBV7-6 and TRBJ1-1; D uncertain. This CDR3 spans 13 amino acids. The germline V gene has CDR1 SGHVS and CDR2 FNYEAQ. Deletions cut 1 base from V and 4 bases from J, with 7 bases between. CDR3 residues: CASSLGQATEAFF. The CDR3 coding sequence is TGTGCCAGCAGCTTAGGTCAGGCCACTGAAGCTTTCTTT.

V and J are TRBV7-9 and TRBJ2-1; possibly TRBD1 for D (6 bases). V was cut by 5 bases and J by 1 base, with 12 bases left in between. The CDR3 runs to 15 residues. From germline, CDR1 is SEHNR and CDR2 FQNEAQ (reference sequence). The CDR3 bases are TGTGCCAGCAGCCCGGACAGTCAATCCTACAATGAGCAGTTCTTC. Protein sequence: CASSPDSQSYNEQFF. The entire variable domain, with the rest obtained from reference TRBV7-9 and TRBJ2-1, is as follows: DTGVSQNPRHKITKRGQNVTFRCDPISEHNRLYWYRQTLGQGPEFLTYFQNEAQLEKSRLLSDRFSAERPKGSFSTLEIQRTEQGDSAMYLCASSPDSQSYNEQFFGPGTRLTVL.

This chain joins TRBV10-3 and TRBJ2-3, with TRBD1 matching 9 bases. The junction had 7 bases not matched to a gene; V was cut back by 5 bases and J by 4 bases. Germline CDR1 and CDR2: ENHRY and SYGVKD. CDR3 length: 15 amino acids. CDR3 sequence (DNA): TGTGCCATCAGTAGTGGGACAGGGCAAGCAGATACGCAGTATTTT. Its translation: CAISSGTGQADTQYF.

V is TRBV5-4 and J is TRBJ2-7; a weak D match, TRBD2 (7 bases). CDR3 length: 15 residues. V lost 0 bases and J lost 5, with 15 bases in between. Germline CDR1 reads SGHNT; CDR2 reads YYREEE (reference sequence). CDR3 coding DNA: TGTGCCAGCAGCTTGGAGGGGGGGGCCGGAGACGAGCAGTACTTC. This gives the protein CASSLEGGAGDEQYF.

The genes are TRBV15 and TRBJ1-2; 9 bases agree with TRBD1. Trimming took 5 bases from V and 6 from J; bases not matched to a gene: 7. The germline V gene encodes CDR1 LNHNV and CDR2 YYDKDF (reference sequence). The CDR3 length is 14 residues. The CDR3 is CATSGDRVFDGYTF. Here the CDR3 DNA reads TGTGCCACCAGCGGGGACAGGGTTTTCGATGGCTACACCTTC.

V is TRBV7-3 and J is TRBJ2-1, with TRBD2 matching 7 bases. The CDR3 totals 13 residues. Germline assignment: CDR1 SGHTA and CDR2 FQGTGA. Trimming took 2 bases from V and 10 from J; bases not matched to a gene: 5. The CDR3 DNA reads TGTGCCAGCAGCTTAGAGGGGCGGGGGGAGCAGTTCTTC. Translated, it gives CASSLEGRGEQFF.

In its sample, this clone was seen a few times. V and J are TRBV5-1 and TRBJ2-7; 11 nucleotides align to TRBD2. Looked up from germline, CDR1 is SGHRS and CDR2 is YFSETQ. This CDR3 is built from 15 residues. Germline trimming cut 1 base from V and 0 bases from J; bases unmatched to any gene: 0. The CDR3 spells CASSLTSGSSYEQYF. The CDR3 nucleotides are TGCGCCAGCAGCTTGACTAGCGGGAGCTCCTACGAGCAGTACTTC. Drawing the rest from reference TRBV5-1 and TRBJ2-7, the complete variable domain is KAGVTQTPRYLIKTRGQQVTLSCSPISGHRSVSWYQQTPGQGLQFLFEYFSETQRNKGNFPGRFSGRQFSNSRSEMNVSTLELGDSALYLCASSLTSGSSYEQYFGPGTRLTVT.

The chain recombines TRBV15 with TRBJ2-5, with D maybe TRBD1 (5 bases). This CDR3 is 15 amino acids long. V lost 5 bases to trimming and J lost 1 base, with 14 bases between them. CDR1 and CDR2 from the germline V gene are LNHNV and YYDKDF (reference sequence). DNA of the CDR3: TGTGCCACCAGCGGCGACAGCGATTTCCAAGAGACCCAGTACTTC. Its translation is CATSGDSDFQETQYF.

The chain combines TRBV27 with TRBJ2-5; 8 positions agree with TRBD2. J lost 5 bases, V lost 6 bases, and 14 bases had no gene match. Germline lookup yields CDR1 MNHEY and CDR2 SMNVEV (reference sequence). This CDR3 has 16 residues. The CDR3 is CASREAGVGRVETQYF. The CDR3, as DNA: TGTGCCAGCAGAGAAGCGGGAGTTGGTCGGGTGGAGACCCAGTACTTC.

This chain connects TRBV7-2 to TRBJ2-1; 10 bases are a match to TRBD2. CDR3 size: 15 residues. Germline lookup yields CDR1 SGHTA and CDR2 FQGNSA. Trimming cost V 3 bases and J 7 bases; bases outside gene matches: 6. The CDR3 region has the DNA TGTGCCAGCAGCTTGCCTCTAGCGGGAGTTAATGAGCAGTTCTTC. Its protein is CASSLPLAGVNEQFF. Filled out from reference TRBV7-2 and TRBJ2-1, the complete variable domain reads GAGVSQSPSNKVTEKGKDVELRCDPISGHTALYWYRQSLGQGLEFLIYFQGNSAPDKSGLPSDRFSAERTGGSVSTLTIQRTQQEDSAVYLCASSLPLAGVNEQFFGPGTRLTVL.

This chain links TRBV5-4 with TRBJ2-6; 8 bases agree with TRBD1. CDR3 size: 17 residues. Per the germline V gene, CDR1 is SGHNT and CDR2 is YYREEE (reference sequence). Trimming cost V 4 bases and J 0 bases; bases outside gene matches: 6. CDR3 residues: CASSPRTGYSGANVLTF. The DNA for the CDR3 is TGTGCCAGCAGCCCCCGGACAGGGTACTCTGGGGCCAACGTCCTGACTTTC.

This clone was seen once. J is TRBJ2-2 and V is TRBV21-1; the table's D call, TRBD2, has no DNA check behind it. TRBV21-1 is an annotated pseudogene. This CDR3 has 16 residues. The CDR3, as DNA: TGTGCCAGCAGCAGTAGCGGGAGCTGGGGCACCGGGGAGCTGTTTTTT. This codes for CASSSSGSWGTGELFF.

This chain's CDR3 is CASRKRLSGNTIYF. The CDR3 DNA reads TGTGCCAGCAGAAAACGACTCTCTGGAAACACCATATATTTT. The V call is TRBV28, the J call TRBJ1-3; D call uncertain. Trimming took off 6 bases at V and 0 bases at J, with 9 bases between the two ends. CDR1 and CDR2 from the germline V gene are MDHEN and SYDVKM. This CDR3 has 14 residues.

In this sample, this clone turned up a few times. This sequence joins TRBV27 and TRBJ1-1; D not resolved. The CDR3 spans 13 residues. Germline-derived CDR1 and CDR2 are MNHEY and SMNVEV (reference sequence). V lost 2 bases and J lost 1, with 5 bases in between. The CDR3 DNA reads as TGTGCCAGCAGTTTAGGGCCGAACACTGAAGCTTTCTTT. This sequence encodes CASSLGPNTEAFF.